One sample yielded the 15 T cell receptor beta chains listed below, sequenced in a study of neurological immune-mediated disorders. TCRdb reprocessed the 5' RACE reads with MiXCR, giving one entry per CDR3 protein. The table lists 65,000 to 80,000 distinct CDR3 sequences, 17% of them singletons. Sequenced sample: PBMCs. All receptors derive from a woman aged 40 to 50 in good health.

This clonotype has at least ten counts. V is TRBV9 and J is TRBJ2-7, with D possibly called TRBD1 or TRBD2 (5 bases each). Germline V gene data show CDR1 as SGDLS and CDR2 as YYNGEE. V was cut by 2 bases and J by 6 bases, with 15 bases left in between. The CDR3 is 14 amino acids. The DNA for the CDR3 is TGTGCCAGCAGCGTGCTTGAAGTGGGGACCGAGCAGTACTTC. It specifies CASSVLEVGTEQYF.

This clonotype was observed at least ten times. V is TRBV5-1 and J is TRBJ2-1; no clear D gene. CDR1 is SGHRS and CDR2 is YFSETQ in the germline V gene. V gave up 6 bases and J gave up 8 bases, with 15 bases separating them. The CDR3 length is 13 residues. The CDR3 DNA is TGCGCCAGCACTCGTAGCTTTGGGGATGAGCAGTTCTTC. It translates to CASTRSFGDEQFF.

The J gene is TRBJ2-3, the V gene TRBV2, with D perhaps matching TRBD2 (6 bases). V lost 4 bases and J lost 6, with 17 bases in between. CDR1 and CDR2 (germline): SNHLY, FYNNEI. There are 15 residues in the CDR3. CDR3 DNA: TGTGCCAGCAGTGTTCTGGGGGGTACTGGGGATACGCAGTATTTT. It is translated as CASSVLGGTGDTQYF. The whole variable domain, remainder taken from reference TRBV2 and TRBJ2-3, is EPEVTQTPSHQVTQMGQEVILRCVPISNHLYFYWYRQILGQKVEFLVSFYNNEISEKSEIFDDQFSVERPDGSNFTLKIRSTKLEDSAMYFCASSVLGGTGDTQYFGPGTRLTVL.

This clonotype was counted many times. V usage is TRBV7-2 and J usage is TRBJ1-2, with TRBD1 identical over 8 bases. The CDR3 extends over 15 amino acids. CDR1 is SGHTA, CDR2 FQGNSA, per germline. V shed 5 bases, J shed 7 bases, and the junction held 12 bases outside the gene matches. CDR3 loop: CASSPHRGEKVGYTF. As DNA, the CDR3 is TGTGCCAGCAGCCCCCACAGGGGGGAGAAGGTTGGCTACACCTTC.

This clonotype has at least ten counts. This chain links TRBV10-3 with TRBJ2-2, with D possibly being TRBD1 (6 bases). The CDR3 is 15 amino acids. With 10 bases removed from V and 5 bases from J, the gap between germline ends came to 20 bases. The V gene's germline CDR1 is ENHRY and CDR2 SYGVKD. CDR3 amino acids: CATRGMGAGTGELFF. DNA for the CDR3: TGTGCCACCCGGGGTATGGGGGCCGGAACCGGGGAGCTGTTTTTT.

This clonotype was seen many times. The CDR3 is CASSVAAPNTGELFF. The CDR3 DNA reads TGTGCCAGCAGCGTAGCGGCACCGAACACCGGGGAGCTGTTTTTT. The rearrangement joins TRBV9 to TRBJ2-2; D unclear. V lost 0 bases, J lost 0 bases, and 6 bases lay in between. Germline values: CDR1 SGDLS, CDR2 YYNGEE. The CDR3 consists of 15 residues.

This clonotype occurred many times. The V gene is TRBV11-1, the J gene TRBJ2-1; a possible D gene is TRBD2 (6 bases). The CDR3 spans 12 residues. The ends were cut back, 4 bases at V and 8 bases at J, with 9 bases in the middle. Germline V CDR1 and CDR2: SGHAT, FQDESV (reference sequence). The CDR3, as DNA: TGTGCCAGCAGCTCCGGGGGTGATGAGCAGTTCTTC. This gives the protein CASSSGGDEQFF. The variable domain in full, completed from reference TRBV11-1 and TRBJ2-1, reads EAEVAQSPRYKITEKSQAVAFWCDPISGHATLYWYRQILGQGPELLVQFQDESVVDDSQLPKDRFSAERLKGVDSTLKIQPAELGDSAMYLCASSSGGDEQFFGPGTRLTVL.

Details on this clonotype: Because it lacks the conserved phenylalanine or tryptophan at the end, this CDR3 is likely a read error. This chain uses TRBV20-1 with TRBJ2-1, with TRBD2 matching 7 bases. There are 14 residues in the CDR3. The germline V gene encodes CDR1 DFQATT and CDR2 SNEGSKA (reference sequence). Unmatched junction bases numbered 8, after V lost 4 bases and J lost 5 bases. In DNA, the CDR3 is TGCAGTGCTATAGAGGAAGCGGGGCACAATGAGCAGTTCTAC. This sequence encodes CSAIEEAGHNEQFY.

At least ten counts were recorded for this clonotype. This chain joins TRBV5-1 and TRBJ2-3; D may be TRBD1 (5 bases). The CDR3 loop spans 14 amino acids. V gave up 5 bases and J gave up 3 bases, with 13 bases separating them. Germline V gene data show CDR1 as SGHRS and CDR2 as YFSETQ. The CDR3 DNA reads TGCGCCAGCAGTCAAGGGGCTGGGACAGATACGCAGTATTTT. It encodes CASSQGAGTDTQYF.

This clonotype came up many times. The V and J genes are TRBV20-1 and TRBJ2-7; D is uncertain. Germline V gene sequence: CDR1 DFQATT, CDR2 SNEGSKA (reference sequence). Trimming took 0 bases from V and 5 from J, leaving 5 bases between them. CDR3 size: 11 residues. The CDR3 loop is CSARDMDEQYF. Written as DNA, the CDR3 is TGCAGTGCTAGAGATATGGACGAGCAGTACTTC.

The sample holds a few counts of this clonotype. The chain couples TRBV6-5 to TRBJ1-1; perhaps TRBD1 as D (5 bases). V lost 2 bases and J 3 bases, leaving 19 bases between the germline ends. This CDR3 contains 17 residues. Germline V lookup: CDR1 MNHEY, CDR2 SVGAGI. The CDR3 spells CASSYGAGPLGDTEAFF. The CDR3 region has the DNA TGTGCCAGCAGTTACGGGGCAGGTCCCCTCGGGGACACTGAAGCTTTCTTT.

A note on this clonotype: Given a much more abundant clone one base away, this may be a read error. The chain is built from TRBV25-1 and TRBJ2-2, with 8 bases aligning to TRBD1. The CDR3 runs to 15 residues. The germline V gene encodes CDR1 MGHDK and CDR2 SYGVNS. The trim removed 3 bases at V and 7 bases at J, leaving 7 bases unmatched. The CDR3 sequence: CASSDSGGHIGELFF. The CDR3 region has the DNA TGTGCCAGCAGTGATTCAGGGGGCCACATCGGGGAGCTGTTTTTT.

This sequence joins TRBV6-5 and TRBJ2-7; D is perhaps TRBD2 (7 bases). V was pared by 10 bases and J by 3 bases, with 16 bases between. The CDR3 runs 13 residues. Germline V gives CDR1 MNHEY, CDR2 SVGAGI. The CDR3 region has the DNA TGTGCCACCAACAGGGAGGGGGGCTACGAGCAGTACTTC. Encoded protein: CATNREGGYEQYF.

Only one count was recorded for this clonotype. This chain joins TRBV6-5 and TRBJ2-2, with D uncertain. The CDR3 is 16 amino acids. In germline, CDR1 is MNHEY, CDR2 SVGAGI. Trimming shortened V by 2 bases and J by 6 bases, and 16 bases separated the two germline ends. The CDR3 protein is CASSYEDPGGSGELFF. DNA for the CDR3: TGTGCCAGCAGTTACGAAGACCCAGGTGGTTCCGGGGAGCTGTTTTTT.

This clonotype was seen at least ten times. The DNA for the CDR3 is TGCGCCAGCAAGGAGAACAGGGGTAACTATGGCTACACCTTC. Its protein is CASKENRGNYGYTF. The chain carries TRBV5-1 and TRBJ1-2, with TRBD1 identical over 7 bases. Trimming at V came to 6 bases and at J to 1 base, leaving 6 bases not matched to a gene. Per the germline V gene, CDR1 is SGHRS and CDR2 is YFSETQ. The CDR3 is 14 residues long.